This TCR beta chain is from a study of T cells in Graves' hyperthyroidism and ophthalmopathy. Points from the study as a whole: Stable hyperthyroidism and ophthalmopathy were separated using 13 V-J signatures.

What was amplified from RNA transcripts were TCR beta CDR3 regions. An initial round of RT-PCR targeting the TCR CDR3 relied on the HTBI primer set. TCRdb reprocessed the multiplex PCR reads via MiXCR and lists one record per CDR3 protein. The sample holds around 520,000 distinct CDR3 sequences, around 13% seen once. Over 18 months, lack of ophthalmopathy progression marked Graves' hyperthyroidism as stable. Exclusion of patients followed from uncontrolled infection, other autoimmune disease, pregnancy or lactation. As for this clonotype: Antigen: not known.

The ends were cut back, 2 bases at V and 1 base at J, with 15 bases in the middle. The CDR3 spans 16 residues. Germline CDR1 and CDR2: SGHTA and FQGNSA. The genes are TRBV7-2 and TRBJ2-7; D possibly corresponds to TRBD2 (7 bases). The sequenced material came from blood. The sequence derives from a woman aged 40 to 50 with Graves' hyperthyroidism. CDR3 nucleotide sequence: TGTGCCAGCAGCTTATTTTACGGGGGGCGTTCCTACGAGCAGTACTTC. Residues: CASSLFYGGRSYEQYF.